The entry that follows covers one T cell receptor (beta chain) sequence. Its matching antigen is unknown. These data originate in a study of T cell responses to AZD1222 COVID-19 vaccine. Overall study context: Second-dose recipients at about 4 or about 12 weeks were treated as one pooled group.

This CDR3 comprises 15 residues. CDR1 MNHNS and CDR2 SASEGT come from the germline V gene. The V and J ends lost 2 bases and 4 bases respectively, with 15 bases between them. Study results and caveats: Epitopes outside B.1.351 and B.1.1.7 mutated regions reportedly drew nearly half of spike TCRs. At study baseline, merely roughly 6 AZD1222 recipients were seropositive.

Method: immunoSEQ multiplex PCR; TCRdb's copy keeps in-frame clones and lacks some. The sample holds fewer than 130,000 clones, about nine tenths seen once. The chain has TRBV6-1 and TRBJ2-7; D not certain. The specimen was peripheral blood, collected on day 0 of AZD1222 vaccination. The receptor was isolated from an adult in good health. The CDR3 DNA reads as TGTGCCAGCAGTGAATTAATAACAGAAAGGTACGAGCAGTACTTC. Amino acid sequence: CASSELITERYEQYF.